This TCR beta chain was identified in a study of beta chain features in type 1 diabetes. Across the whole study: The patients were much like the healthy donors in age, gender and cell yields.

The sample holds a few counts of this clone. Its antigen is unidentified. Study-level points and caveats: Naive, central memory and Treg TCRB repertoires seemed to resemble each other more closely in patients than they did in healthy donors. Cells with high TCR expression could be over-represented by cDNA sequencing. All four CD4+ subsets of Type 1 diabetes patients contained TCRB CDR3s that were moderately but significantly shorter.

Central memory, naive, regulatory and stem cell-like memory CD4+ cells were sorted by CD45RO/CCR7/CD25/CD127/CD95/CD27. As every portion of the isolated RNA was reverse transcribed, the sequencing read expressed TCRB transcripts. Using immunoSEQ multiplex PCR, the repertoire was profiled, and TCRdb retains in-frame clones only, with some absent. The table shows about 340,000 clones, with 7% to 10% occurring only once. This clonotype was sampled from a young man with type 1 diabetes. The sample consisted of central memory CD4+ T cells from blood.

The CDR3 region is CASSYGTGANVLTF. As DNA, the CDR3 is TGTGCCAGCAGTTACGGCACTGGGGCCAACGTCCTGACTTTC. The rearrangement links TRBV6-5 to TRBJ2-6; D is undetermined. V lost 2 bases and J lost 2, with 4 bases in between. This CDR3 contains 14 residues. Germline V gene data show CDR1 as MNHEY and CDR2 as SVGAGI.